The 7 T cell receptor beta chains below were found in one sample sequenced in a study of CD8 T cells in Susac syndrome. The RNA input was about 0.5 to 1 ug, and it was reverse transcribed with random hexamers. TCRdb analysed the immunoSEQ multiplex PCR reads with MiXCR anew, one entry per CDR3 protein. The table records just over 80,000 distinct CDR3 sequences, 94% of them present only once. Specimen: CD8+ T cells from PBMCs. These receptors originate from a human donor in good health.

The chain carries TRBV20-1 and TRBJ2-1; D possibly corresponds to TRBD2 (6 bases). Per germline, CDR1 DFQATT and CDR2 SNEGSKA (reference sequence). Trimming cost V 7 bases and J 5 bases, with 18 bases left between them. The CDR3 runs 14 residues. CDR3 sequence: CSGEEGWRDNEQFF. The DNA of the CDR3 is TGCAGTGGCGAGGAAGGTTGGAGGGACAATGAGCAGTTCTTC.

The V and J genes are TRBV7-9 and TRBJ2-1; 8 bases match TRBD2. This CDR3 has 14 residues. Germline CDR1 SEHNR, CDR2 FQNEAQ (reference sequence). V was clipped by 2 bases and J by 8 bases; unmatched bases: 5. The CDR3 protein is CASSLSGLGDEQFF. CDR3 coding DNA: TGTGCCAGCAGCTTATCGGGACTAGGCGATGAGCAGTTCTTC.

This chain connects TRBV29-1 to TRBJ2-2; D might be TRBD1 or TRBD2, each matching 5 bases. Germline values: CDR1 SQVTM, CDR2 ANQGSEA. The CDR3 loop spans 12 amino acids. V was cut by 2 bases and J by 6 bases, with 7 bases left in between. CDR3 loop: CSVEQGPGELFF. CDR3 nucleotides: TGCAGCGTTGAACAGGGACCCGGGGAGCTGTTTTTT.

The chain carries TRBV9 and TRBJ2-1; maybe TRBD1 (6 bases). The CDR3 has 17 residues. V gave up 4 bases and J gave up 6 bases, with 23 bases separating them. Germline CDR1 is SGDLS and CDR2 is YYNGEE. The CDR3 coding sequence is TGTGCCAGCAGCCCCCCAGCCCACAGGGCAACAGTCAATGAGCAGTTCTTC. This gives the protein CASSPPAHRATVNEQFF.

This rearrangement joins TRBV12-3 or TRBV12-4 to TRBJ1-2; TRBD1 matches 9 bases. Unmatched junction bases numbered 5, after V lost 2 bases and J lost 4 bases. The CDR3 runs to 15 residues. The CDR3 DNA sequence: TGTGCCAGCAGTTTACCGGGGACAGGGTCCTATGGCTACACCTTC. Translated: CASSLPGTGSYGYTF.

V gene TRBV7-2 combines with J gene TRBJ1-1; no clear D gene. The germline V gene has CDR1 SGHTA and CDR2 FQGNSA. V was shortened by 5 bases and J by 0 bases, with 13 bases between the two germline ends. This CDR3 is 15 amino acids long. CDR3 in amino acids: CASSGFEGLNTEAFF. For the CDR3, the DNA is TGTGCCAGCAGCGGATTCGAAGGGTTGAACACTGAAGCTTTCTTT.

The chain employs TRBV6-6 and TRBJ2-1, with 10 bases that match TRBD1. V gave up 4 bases and J gave up 8 bases; unmatched junction bases: 11. Germline V gene sequence: CDR1 MNHNY, CDR2 SVGAGI (reference sequence). CDR3 length equals 16 residues. For the CDR3, the DNA is TGTGCCAGCAGTTTGATAACCGGGACAGGGGAGGATGAGCAGTTCTTC. Amino acid sequence: CASSLITGTGEDEQFF.